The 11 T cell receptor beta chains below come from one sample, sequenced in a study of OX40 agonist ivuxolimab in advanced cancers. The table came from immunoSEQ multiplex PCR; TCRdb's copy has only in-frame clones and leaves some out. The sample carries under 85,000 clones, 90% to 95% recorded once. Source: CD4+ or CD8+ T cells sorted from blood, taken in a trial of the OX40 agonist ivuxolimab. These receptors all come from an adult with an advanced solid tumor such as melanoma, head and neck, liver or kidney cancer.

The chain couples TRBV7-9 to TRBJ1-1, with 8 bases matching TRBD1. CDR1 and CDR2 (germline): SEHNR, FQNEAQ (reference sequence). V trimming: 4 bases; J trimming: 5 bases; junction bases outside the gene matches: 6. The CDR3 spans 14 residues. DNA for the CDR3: TGTGCCAGCAGCTCTGGACAGGGTCGAACTGAAGCTTTCTTT. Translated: CASSSGQGRTEAFF.

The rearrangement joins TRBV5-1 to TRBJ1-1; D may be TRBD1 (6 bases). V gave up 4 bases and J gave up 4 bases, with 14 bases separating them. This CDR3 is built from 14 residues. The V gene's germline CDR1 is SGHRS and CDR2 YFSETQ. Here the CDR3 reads CASSRGTLGTEAFF. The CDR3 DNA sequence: TGCGCCAGCAGCAGGGGGACACTGGGCACTGAAGCTTTCTTT.

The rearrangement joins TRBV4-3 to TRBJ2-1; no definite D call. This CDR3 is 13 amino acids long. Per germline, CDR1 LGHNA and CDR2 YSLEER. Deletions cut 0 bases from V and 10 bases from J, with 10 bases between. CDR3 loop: CASSQDLVREQFF. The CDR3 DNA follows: TGCGCCAGCAGCCAAGATCTGGTTAGGGAGCAGTTCTTC.

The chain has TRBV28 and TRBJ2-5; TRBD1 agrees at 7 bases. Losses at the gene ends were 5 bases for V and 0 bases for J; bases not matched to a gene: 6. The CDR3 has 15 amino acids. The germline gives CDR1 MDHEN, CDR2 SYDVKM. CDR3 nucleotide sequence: TGTGCCAGCAGTCCTAAGGACAGGCACCAAGAGACCCAGTACTTC. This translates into CASSPKDRHQETQYF.

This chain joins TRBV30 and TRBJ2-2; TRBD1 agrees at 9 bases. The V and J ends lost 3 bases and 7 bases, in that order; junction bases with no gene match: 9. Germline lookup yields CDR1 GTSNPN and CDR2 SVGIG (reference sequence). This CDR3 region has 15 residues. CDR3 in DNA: TGTGCCTGGAGACTCCGGGACAGGGAGGGCGGGGAGCTGTTTTTT. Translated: CAWRLRDREGGELFF.

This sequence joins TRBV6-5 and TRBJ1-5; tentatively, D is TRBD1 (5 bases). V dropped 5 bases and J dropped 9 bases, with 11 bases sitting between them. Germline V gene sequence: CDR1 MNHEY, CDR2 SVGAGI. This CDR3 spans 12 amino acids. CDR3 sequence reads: CASSNERGPQHF. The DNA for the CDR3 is TGTGCCAGCAGTAACGAGAGGGGGCCCCAGCATTTT.

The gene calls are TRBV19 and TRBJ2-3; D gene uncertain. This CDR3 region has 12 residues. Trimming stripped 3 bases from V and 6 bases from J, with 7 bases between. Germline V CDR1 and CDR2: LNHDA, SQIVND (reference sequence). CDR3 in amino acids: CASSMARDTQYF. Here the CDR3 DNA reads TGTGCCAGTAGTATGGCCAGGGATACGCAGTATTTT.

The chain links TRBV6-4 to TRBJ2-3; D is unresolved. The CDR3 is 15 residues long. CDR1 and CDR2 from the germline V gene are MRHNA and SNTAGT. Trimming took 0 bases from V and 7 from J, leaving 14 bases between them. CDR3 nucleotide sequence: TGTGCCAGCAGTGACTCGATTGGGCGCGGATATACGCAGTATTTT. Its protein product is CASSDSIGRGYTQYF.

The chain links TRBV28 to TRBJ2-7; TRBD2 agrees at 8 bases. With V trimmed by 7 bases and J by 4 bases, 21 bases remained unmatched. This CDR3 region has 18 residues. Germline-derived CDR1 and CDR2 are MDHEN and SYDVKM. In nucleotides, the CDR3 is TGTGCCAGCATCAAATTGTCAGGATTAGCGGGATTCCGTTACGAGCAGTACTTC. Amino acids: CASIKLSGLAGFRYEQYF.

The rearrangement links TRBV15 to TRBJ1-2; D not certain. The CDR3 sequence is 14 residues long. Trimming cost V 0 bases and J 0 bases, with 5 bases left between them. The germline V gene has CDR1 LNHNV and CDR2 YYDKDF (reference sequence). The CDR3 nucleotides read TGTGCCACCAGCAGAGATCCAACTAACTATGGCTACACCTTC. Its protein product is CATSRDPTNYGYTF. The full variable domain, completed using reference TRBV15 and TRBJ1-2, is DAMVIQNPRYQVTQFGKPVTLSCSQTLNHNVMYWYQQKSSQAPKLLFHYYDKDFNNEADTPDNFQSRRPNTSFCFLDIRSPGLGDTAMYLCATSRDPTNYGYTFGSGTRLTVV.

CDR3 protein: CASRMEVSRETQYF. As DNA, the CDR3 is TGTGCCAGCAGGATGGAAGTCTCGAGAGAGACCCAGTACTTC. The chain employs TRBV6-1 and TRBJ2-5; D gene unclear. The V end was cut by 6 bases, the J end by 4 bases, with 15 bases between. The CDR3 runs to 14 residues. The V gene's germline CDR1 is MNHNS and CDR2 SASEGT.